The 16 T cell receptor beta chains below come from one sample, sequenced in a study of CD8 T cells in ankylosing spondylitis. TCRdb redid the calling of the 5' RACE reads with MiXCR, one entry per CDR3 protein. The table records under 950,000 distinct CDR3 sequences, around 17% of them present only once. General study points: For ankylosing spondylitis blood, a TCR beta motif of 7 or 8 highly homologous variants appeared characteristic.

For these receptors, no antigen is known. The sequencing sample was made of blood, either unsorted or a sorted T cell fraction (not recorded which). These TCRs come from a male donor with ankylosing spondylitis.

This rearrangement joins TRBV11-1 to TRBJ2-1; 12 bases are shared with TRBD2. V shed 4 bases, J shed 4 bases, and the junction held 14 bases outside the gene matches. The V gene's germline CDR1 is SGHAT and CDR2 FQDESV (reference sequence). This CDR3 contains 19 residues. In DNA form, the CDR3 reads TGTGCCAGCAGCTCGCCGACTAGCGGGAGCCACTACCTTTACAATGAGCAGTTCTTC. Translating gives CASSSPTSGSHYLYNEQFF.

This clonotype was observed a few times. The rearrangement joins TRBV7-2 to TRBJ2-2, with 7 positions matching TRBD1. Germline CDR1 reads SGHTA; CDR2 reads FQGNSA. Losses at the gene ends were 6 bases for V and 5 bases for J; bases not matched to a gene: 6. CDR3 length: 14 residues. CDR3 amino acids: CASSWDSLTGELFF. The DNA for the CDR3 is TGTGCCAGCAGTTGGGACAGCCTTACCGGGGAGCTGTTTTTT. The variable domain in full, with the rest retrieved from reference TRBV7-2 and TRBJ2-2, is GAGVSQSPSNKVTEKGKDVELRCDPISGHTALYWYRQSLGQGLEFLIYFQGNSAPDKSGLPSDRFSAERTGGSVSTLTIQRTQQEDSAVYLCASSWDSLTGELFFGEGSRLTVL.

This chain uses TRBV7-2 with TRBJ2-3, with D possibly matching TRBD1 (5 bases). Per germline, CDR1 SGHTA and CDR2 FQGNSA. V was shortened by 5 bases and J by 3 bases, with 18 bases between the two germline ends. CDR3 length equals 16 residues. The CDR3 is CASSLRGGSLTDTQYF. DNA for the CDR3: TGTGCCAGCAGCCTAAGGGGTGGCTCTCTTACAGATACGCAGTATTTT.

The CDR3 DNA reads TGTGCCTGGAGTGTTGGGAGTAACACTGAAGCTTTCTTT. Translation: CAWSVGSNTEAFF. V and J are TRBV30 and TRBJ1-1, with D hard to call. This CDR3 is built from 13 residues. V was cut by 0 bases and J by 2 bases, with 7 bases left in between. The V gene's germline CDR1 is GTSNPN and CDR2 SVGIG (reference sequence).

This clonotype showed up just once. V is TRBV2 and J is TRBJ1-5, with TRBD1 as a possible D gene (5 bases). The CDR3 loop spans 15 amino acids. V lost 4 bases, J lost 5 bases, and 15 bases lay in between. Germline values: CDR1 SNHLY, CDR2 FYNNEI. The CDR3 DNA sequence: TGTGCCAGCAGTGTATCAGGGTTGGGTGATCAGCCCCAGCATTTT. It translates to CASSVSGLGDQPQHF.

There are a few counts of this clonotype. The genes are TRBV11-2 and TRBJ2-1, with D perhaps TRBD2 (5 bases). Trimming removed 6 bases from V and 4 bases from J, with 16 bases in between. Germline lookup yields CDR1 SGHAT and CDR2 FQNNGV. The CDR3 is made up of 15 amino acids. The CDR3 nucleotides are TGTGCCAGCAGTAGCAGTGGGAGTCGGTACAATGAGCAGTTCTTC. Its protein is CASSSSGSRYNEQFF.

The rearrangement uses TRBV5-1 and TRBJ1-4; D is perhaps TRBD1 (6 bases). CDR1 is SGHRS and CDR2 is YFSETQ in the germline V gene. There are 14 residues in the CDR3. Trimming cost V 0 bases and J 5 bases, with 8 bases left between them. The chain's CDR3 is CASSLDGGNEKLFF. In nucleotides, the CDR3 is TGCGCCAGCAGCTTGGATGGGGGCAATGAAAAACTGTTTTTT.

This clonotype was observed a handful of times. J is TRBJ2-2 and V is TRBV6-4; 8 bases match TRBD2. The germline V gene encodes CDR1 MRHNA and CDR2 SNTAGT. Trimming removed 5 bases from V and 1 base from J; junction bases left unmatched: 3. The length of the CDR3 is 15 residues. The CDR3 spells CASSRTSRNTGELFF. Written as DNA, the CDR3 is TGTGCCAGCAGTAGGACTAGCAGGAACACCGGGGAGCTGTTTTTT.

The chain uses TRBV29-1 and TRBJ2-4, with 8 bases lining up with TRBD1. CDR1 is SQVTM and CDR2 is ANQGSEA in the germline V gene. This CDR3 has 11 residues. V was pared by 4 bases and J by 10 bases, with 3 bases of the junction left unmatched. The CDR3 loop is CSVGDRGIQYF. CDR3 DNA: TGCAGCGTTGGAGACAGGGGTATTCAGTACTTC.

The chain has TRBV4-1 and TRBJ2-1; TRBD2 agrees at 11 bases. V gave up 0 bases and J gave up 4 bases; unmatched junction bases: 5. CDR1 MGHRA and CDR2 YSYEKL come from the germline V gene. This CDR3 region has 17 residues. The chain's CDR3 is CASSQEELAGAYNEQFF. CDR3 bases: TGCGCCAGCAGCCAAGAGGAACTAGCGGGAGCTTACAATGAGCAGTTCTTC.

This rearrangement joins TRBV27 to TRBJ1-4, with 7 positions matching TRBD1. This CDR3 region has 13 residues. Germline CDR1 and CDR2: MNHEY and SMNVEV (reference sequence). The J segment lost 8 bases and the V segment lost 6 bases, leaving 6 bases of the junction unmatched. The CDR3 region has the DNA TGTGCCAGCAGCAACAGGGGAGGCGAAAAACTGTTTTTT. Translated: CASSNRGGEKLFF. The whole variable domain, remainder taken from reference TRBV27 and TRBJ1-4, is EAQVTQNPRYLITVTGKKLTVTCSQNMNHEYMSWYRQDPGLGLRQIYYSMNVEVTDKGDVPEGYKVSRKEKRNFPLILESPSPNQTSLYFCASSNRGGEKLFFGSGTQLSVL.

This clonotype was seen a few times. This sequence joins TRBV5-1 and TRBJ2-1, with TRBD2 matching 7 bases. Germline V gene sequence: CDR1 SGHRS, CDR2 YFSETQ. V was pared by 1 base and J by 1 base, with 14 bases of the junction left unmatched. The CDR3 is 19 residues long. The CDR3 protein is CASSLFGLAAYLSYNEQFF. CDR3 DNA: TGCGCCAGCAGCTTGTTCGGGCTAGCGGCCTATCTATCCTACAATGAGCAGTTCTTC. Full variable domain (outside the CDR3, taken from reference TRBV5-1 and TRBJ2-1): KAGVTQTPRYLIKTRGQQVTLSCSPISGHRSVSWYQQTPGQGLQFLFEYFSETQRNKGNFPGRFSGRQFSNSRSEMNVSTLELGDSALYLCASSLFGLAAYLSYNEQFFGPGTRLTVL.

The rearrangement uses TRBV7-9 and TRBJ1-1; no clear D. With 3 bases removed from V and 4 bases from J, the gap between germline ends came to 9 bases. The germline V gene encodes CDR1 SEHNR and CDR2 FQNEAQ (reference sequence). The CDR3 runs to 13 residues. The CDR3 sequence: CASSFGIVTEAFF. CDR3 coding DNA: TGTGCCAGCAGCTTCGGTATAGTCACTGAAGCTTTCTTT.

The chain recombines TRBV5-1 with TRBJ2-3; TRBD1 matches at 7 bases. The J segment lost 0 bases and the V segment lost 4 bases, leaving 2 bases of the junction unmatched. The CDR3 is made up of 14 amino acids. Looked up from germline, CDR1 is SGHRS and CDR2 is YFSETQ. The DNA of the CDR3 is TGCGCCAGCAGCCAGGGACAGAGCACAGATACGCAGTATTTT. Translating gives CASSQGQSTDTQYF.

This clonotype was picked up a small number of times. The gene calls are TRBV3-1 and TRBJ1-2; tentatively, D is TRBD1 (6 bases). The V end lost 4 bases, the J end lost 5 bases, and 20 bases lay between the germline ends. Germline CDR1 reads LGHDT; CDR2 reads YNNKEL (reference sequence). The CDR3 loop spans 16 amino acids. This CDR3 reads CASSRGGAGTDYGYTF. CDR3 coding DNA: TGTGCCAGCAGCCGCGGGGGGGCCGGGACGGATTATGGCTACACCTTC.

This clonotype was seen a few times. The chain has TRBV12-3 or TRBV12-4 and TRBJ2-1; 11 bases are a match to TRBD2. The CDR3 contains 16 residues. J gave up 4 bases and V 6 bases, and 8 bases lay outside the gene matches. The CDR3 sequence: CASSLPSGRQYNEQFF. The CDR3 coding sequence is TGTGCCAGCAGCCTACCTAGCGGGAGGCAATACAATGAGCAGTTCTTC.